This TCR beta chain was retrieved from a study of T-cell memory formation after mild COVID-19. MiXCR was run by TCRdb on the 5' RACE reads, yielding one entry per CDR3 protein. The sample contains 550,000 to 650,000 distinct CDR3 sequences, 17% of which appear only once. The germline gives CDR1 SGHVS, CDR2 FNYEAQ. Trimming at V came to 8 bases and at J to 5 bases, leaving 7 bases not matched to a gene. CDR3 length: 14 residues. This clonotype was seen more than once but under ten times. This TCR came from an adult woman who had mild COVID-19 (a few samples of this study predate the infection). Cell type and time point are not known. The chain couples TRBV7-6 to TRBJ2-7, with 12 bases matching TRBD1. The sequencing sample was made of PBMCs or a T cell subset sorted from them (not recorded which). The DNA for the CDR3 is TGTGCCAGCGGGGATGGGACAGGGGGCCACGAGCAGTACTTC. Translating gives CASGDGTGGHEQYF.